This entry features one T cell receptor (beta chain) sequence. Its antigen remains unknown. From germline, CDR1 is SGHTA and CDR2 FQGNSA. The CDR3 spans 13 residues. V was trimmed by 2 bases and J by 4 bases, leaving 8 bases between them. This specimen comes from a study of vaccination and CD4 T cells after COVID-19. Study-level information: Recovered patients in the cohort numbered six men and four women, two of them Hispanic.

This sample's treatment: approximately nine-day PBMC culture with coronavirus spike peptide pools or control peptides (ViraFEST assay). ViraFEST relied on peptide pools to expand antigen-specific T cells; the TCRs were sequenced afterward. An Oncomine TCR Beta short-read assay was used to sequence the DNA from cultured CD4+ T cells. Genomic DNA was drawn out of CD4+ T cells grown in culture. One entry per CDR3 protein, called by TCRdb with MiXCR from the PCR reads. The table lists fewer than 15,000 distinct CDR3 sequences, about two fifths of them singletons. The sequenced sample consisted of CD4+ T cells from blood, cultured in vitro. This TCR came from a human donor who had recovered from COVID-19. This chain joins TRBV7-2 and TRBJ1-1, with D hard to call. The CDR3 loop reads CASSLQRGTEAFF. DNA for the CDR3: TGTGCCAGCAGCTTACAACGGGGCACTGAAGCTTTCTTT.